This T cell receptor (beta chain) comes out of a study of low-dose radiotherapy and immunotherapy resistance in tumors. Study context: The 200 mg/m2 dose of intravenous cyclophosphamide was given every two weeks, one day before radiation and immunotherapy.

Covering alpha and beta chains, TRAV- and TRBV-specific primers were used for the first-strand cDNA. With a constant-region primer and a V-primer adapter, TCRs were subjected to 20 PCR cycles of amplification. Through in vitro transcription, the mRNA that had been isolated was amplified. TCRdb redid the calling of the reads with MiXCR, one entry per CDR3 protein. The data hold 15,000 or so distinct CDR3 sequences, with under 60% observed a single time. Nivolumab, ipilimumab, aspirin, low-dose cyclophosphamide and low-dose radiotherapy were given to donors. This receptor was obtained from a human donor with advanced metastatic prostate, ovarian, gallbladder or colorectal cancer (not recorded which). This table probably holds off-target reads from a library built for another chain.

The CDR3 DNA sequence: TGCAGCGTTGAAGTAGGCAGGACAGGGGTAGATACGCAGTATTTT. Translating gives CSVEVGRTGVDTQYF. The chain joins TRBV29-1 to TRBJ2-3, with 9 bases that match TRBD1. After removal of 1 base from V and 5 bases from J, the junction contained 7 bases not matched to a gene. The length of the CDR3 is 15 residues. CDR1 is SQVTM, CDR2 ANQGSEA, per germline.